The clone carrying this T cell receptor (beta chain) was observed a handful of times. Its antigen remains unidentified. V was shortened by 3 bases and J by 5 bases, with 13 bases between the two germline ends. This CDR3 is built from 13 residues. Germline CDR1 DFQATT, CDR2 SNEGSKA (reference sequence). With template switching, a universal primer site was added, and the cDNA carried unique molecular identifiers. TCRdb re-derived calls from the 5' RACE reads in MiXCR, one entry per CDR3 protein. The data hold around 960,000 distinct CDR3 sequences, with roughly an eighth observed a single time. This sample stems from a study of identical twins. Study-level findings and limits: Whereas memory repertoires showed no such difference, abundant cord blood beta clonotypes carried fewer insertions. Out-of-frame alpha sequences common to twins exhibited an excess of low generation probability.

This sample also belongs to another study, concerning yellow fever vaccine responses in identical twins. That work adds: Twins reportedly showed a vaccine T cell response that seemed partly convergent and partly personalized.

The chain joins TRBV20-1 to TRBJ1-2; D gene uncertain. The sequence was obtained from a young woman in good health. The specimen sequenced was PBMCs. The CDR3 protein is CSASVGLVYGYTF. Here the CDR3 DNA reads TGCAGTGCTAGTGTCGGACTCGTATATGGCTACACCTTC.